This T cell receptor beta chain appears in the sequencing data of a study of CD8 T cells in ankylosing spondylitis. This CDR3 is built from 14 residues. V dropped 5 bases and J dropped 3; count of bases not matched to a gene: 6. Per the germline V gene, CDR1 is DFQATT and CDR2 is SNEGSKA (reference sequence). MiXCR was run by TCRdb on the 5' RACE reads, yielding one entry per CDR3 protein. The sample yields about 340,000 distinct CDR3 sequences, roughly 15% seen once. Study results and caveats: Blood of patients with ankylosing spondylitis appeared to be characterized by a TCR beta motif of several highly homologous variants. Several of the motif variants were reported before in synovial fluid and blood from reactive arthritis. The study looked at matched synovial fluid samples from ankylosing spondylitis patients. Disease-linked clones were reported to be significantly enriched there.

About this clonotype: Antigen unknown.

This receptor was obtained from a male donor with ankylosing spondylitis or in good health (not recorded which). This chain links TRBV20-1 with TRBJ1-1; 10 bases align to TRBD1. The sample consisted of blood, either unsorted or a sorted T cell fraction (not recorded which). CDR3 bases: TGCAGTGCTGGCGAGACAGGGGGCCACACTGAAGCTTTCTTT. Translating it yields CSAGETGGHTEAFF.